This TCR beta chain was recovered during a study of glioma-infiltrating T cells after dendritic cell vaccination listed by TCRdb under 2016. At the level of the whole study: The cohort comprised about 15 glioblastoma patients from Phase I and II dendritic cell vaccination trials, 9 newly diagnosed and 6 with recurrent disease. Between about 2003 and 2012, patients were given autologous tumor lysate-pulsed dendritic cell vaccination. The vaccine was prepared from monocyte-derived dendritic cells that were cultured for more than six days with IL-4 and GM-CSF and then pulsed overnight with autologous tumor lysate. Three intradermal dendritic cell vaccine injections were administered to patients at biweekly intervals in the arm below the axilla. Deep sequencing of TCR beta CDR3 regions was used to quantify tumor-infiltrating lymphocyte content and compare tumor and blood repertoires in dendritic cell-vaccinated glioblastoma patients. Survival after dendritic cell vaccination was correlated with TCR sequencing metrics, including TIL content and tumor-blood repertoire overlap.

Selection of patients required sufficient residual fresh-frozen tumor tissue and over two years of available survival data. None of the glioblastoma patients carried an isocitrate dehydrogenase mutation, although molecular status otherwise varied. PBMC collection took place before vaccination, two weeks after the third vaccination, and at tumor progression if progression occurred. Genomic DNA was extracted with the Qiagen DNeasy Blood extraction Kit. Overall results and qualifications from the work: TCR clonality showed no direct relationship with survival, which suggests that a diverse polyclonal response may be important. The TCR overlap response model with three groups was called speculative and said to need prospective validation. The cohort was small and heterogeneous, only a few patients had full blood and tumor sets, and even fewer had initial-recurrent tumor pairs. After dendritic cell vaccination, a higher estimated pretreatment TIL content predicted longer time to progression and overall survival.

Using the immunoSEQ assay, TCRB CDR3 regions were amplified from about 1.9 micrograms of genomic DNA, or from all available DNA when less than that was on hand. Multiplex PCR used 60 forward primers for TCR V beta segments and 13 reverse primers for J beta segments. To estimate reads per starting template, synthetic control templates were spiked into each sample at limiting dilution. The Illumina HiSeq System generated 87 bp sequencing reads. The paper's processing steps were these. PCR and sequencing errors were removed by a nearest neighbor algorithm that merged closely related sequences. TCR overlap was measured as the percentage of unique tumor TCR beta sequences also present in the same patient's peripheral blood. TCRdb took over this immuneACCESS table, retaining in-frame rearrangements with V and J assigned. Such tables are incomplete; in checked studies, under half of the missing clones stem from an unresolved V gene, and the remainder is unexplained. That table is the source of V, J and clone size, and D and trimming were worked out from the DNA. In this sample the table shows roughly 51,000 clones, 85% of which occur a single time. The top ten clonotypes cover roughly an eighth of the sample.

In regard to this clone: No antigen is known for it. Within one base of it there is no much larger clone, and no base qualities were kept.

Compared with germline, V lacks 4 bases and J lacks 2 bases; bases without a gene match: 13. Including cysteine and phenylalanine, the CDR3 has 19 amino acids. The entry retains the CDR3 DNA only, 57 bases that are in frame from base 1. From a lookup of the germline V gene, CDR1 and CDR2 are SGHTA and FQGNSA. The clonotype comes from a human donor with glioblastoma. The sequencing here drew on blood, taken before dendritic cell vaccination. This receptor chain uses TRBV7-2 and TRBJ2-3; TRBD2 fits 12 bases in the junction. The CDR3 in this case is CASSSTGRLAGVITDTQYF. In nucleotides, the sequence is TGTGCCAGCAGCTCCACGGGGAGACTAGCGGGAGTGATCACAGATACGCAGTATTTT.